The present T cell receptor beta chain was sequenced within a study of T cells in Graves' hyperthyroidism and ophthalmopathy. Across the whole study: Peripheral blood samples were taken at initial diagnosis, prior to any treatment.

This clonotype was picked up many times. The TCR beta CDR3 regions underwent amplification using RNA transcripts as the source. An initial round of RT-PCR targeting the TCR CDR3 relied on the HTBI primer set. TCRdb re-analysed the multiplex PCR reads in MiXCR, keeping a single row per CDR3 protein. The table lists 600,000 to 650,000 distinct CDR3 sequences, under 20% of them singletons. CDR3 length equals 14 residues. The V and J ends lost 7 bases and 3 bases respectively, with 19 bases between them. CDR1 and CDR2 (germline): DFQATT, SNEGSKA (reference sequence). Researchers barred patients who had uncontrolled infection, other autoimmune disease, pregnancy or lactation.

The receptor's source is a woman aged 25 to 39 with Graves' hyperthyroidism. Sequenced material: blood. This sequence joins TRBV20-1 and TRBJ2-7, with a possible D match to TRBD1 (6 bases). The CDR3 nucleotides read TGCAGTGTAATTAGGGACCGAGGGGGCTACGAGCAGTACTTC. The encoded protein is CSVIRDRGGYEQYF.